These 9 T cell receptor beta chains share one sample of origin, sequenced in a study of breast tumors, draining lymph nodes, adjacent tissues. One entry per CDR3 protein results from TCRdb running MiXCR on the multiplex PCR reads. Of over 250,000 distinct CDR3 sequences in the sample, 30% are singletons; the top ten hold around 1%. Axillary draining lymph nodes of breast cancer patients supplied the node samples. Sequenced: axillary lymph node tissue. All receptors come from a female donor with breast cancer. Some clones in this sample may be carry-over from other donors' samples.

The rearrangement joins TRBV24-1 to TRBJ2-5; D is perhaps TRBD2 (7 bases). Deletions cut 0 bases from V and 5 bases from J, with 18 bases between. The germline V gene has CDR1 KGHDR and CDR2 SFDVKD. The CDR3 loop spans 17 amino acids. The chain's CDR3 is CATSDLVDHGGQETQYF. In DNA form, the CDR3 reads TGTGCCACCAGTGATTTGGTCGACCACGGGGGGCAGGAGACCCAGTACTTC.

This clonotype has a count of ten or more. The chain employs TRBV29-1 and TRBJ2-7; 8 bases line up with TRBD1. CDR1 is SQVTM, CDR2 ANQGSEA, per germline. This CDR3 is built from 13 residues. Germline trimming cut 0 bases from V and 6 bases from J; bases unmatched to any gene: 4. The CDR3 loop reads CSVEDRTGSEQYF. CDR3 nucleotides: TGCAGCGTTGAAGATCGGACAGGGTCCGAGCAGTACTTC.

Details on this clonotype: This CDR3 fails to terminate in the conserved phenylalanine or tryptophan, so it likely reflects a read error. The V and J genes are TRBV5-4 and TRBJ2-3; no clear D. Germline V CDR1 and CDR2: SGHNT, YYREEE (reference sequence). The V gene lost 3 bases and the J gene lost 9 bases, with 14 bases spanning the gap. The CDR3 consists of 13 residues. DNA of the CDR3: TGTGCCAGCAGCTCTTGGGATTTGGACACGCAGTATTCT. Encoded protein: CASSSWDLDTQYS.

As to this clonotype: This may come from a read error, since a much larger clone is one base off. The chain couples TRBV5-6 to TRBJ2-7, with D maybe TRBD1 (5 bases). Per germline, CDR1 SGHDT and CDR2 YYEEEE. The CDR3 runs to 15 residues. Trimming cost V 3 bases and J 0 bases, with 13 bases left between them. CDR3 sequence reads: CASSSRTDSSYEQYV. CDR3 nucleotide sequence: TGTGCCAGCAGCTCCCGAACAGACAGCTCCTACGAGCAGTACGTC.

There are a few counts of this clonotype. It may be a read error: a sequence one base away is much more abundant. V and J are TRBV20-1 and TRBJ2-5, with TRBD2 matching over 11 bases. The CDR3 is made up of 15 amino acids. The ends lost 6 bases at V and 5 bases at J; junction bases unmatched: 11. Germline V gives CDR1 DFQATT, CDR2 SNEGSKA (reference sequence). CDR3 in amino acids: CSADSGRAPSETQYF. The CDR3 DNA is TGCAGTGCAGATAGCGGGAGGGCGCCATCGGAGACCCAGTACTTC.

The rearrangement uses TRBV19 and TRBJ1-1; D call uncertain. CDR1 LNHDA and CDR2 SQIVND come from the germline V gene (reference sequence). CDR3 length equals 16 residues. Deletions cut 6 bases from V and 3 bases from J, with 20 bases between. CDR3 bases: TGTGCCAGTAGGCCCAGTCCCACCGGGAGGTACACTGAAGCTTTCTTT. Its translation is CASRPSPTGRYTEAFF.

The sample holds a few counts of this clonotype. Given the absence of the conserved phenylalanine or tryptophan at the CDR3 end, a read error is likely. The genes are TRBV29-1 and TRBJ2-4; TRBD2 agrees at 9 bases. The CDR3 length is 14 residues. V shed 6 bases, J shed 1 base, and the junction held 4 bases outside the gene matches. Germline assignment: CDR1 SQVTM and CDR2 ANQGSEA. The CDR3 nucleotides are TGCAGCGTAGCTAGCGGGAAGGCCAAAAACATTCAGTACCTC. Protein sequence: CSVASGKAKNIQYL.

Here the CDR3 DNA reads TGTGCCAGCAGCCCTGGGGTTCTAGCGGGTGCCAATAAGGACAATGAGCAGTTCTTC. The encoded protein is CASSPGVLAGANKDNEQFF. V is TRBV4-2 and J is TRBJ2-1; 8 positions match TRBD2. The CDR3 spans 19 residues. The trim removed 4 bases at V and 5 bases at J, leaving 19 bases unmatched. Per germline, CDR1 LGHNA and CDR2 YNFKEQ.

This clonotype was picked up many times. The CDR3 loop is CASSESDSPNSPLHF. The CDR3 DNA reads TGTGCCAGCAGTGAATCGGACAGTCCTAATTCACCCCTCCACTTT. The chain uses TRBV25-1 and TRBJ1-6; maybe TRBD1 (6 bases). The V end was cut by 1 base, the J end by 6 bases, with 10 bases between. The V gene's germline CDR1 is MGHDK and CDR2 SYGVNS. The CDR3 extends over 15 amino acids.